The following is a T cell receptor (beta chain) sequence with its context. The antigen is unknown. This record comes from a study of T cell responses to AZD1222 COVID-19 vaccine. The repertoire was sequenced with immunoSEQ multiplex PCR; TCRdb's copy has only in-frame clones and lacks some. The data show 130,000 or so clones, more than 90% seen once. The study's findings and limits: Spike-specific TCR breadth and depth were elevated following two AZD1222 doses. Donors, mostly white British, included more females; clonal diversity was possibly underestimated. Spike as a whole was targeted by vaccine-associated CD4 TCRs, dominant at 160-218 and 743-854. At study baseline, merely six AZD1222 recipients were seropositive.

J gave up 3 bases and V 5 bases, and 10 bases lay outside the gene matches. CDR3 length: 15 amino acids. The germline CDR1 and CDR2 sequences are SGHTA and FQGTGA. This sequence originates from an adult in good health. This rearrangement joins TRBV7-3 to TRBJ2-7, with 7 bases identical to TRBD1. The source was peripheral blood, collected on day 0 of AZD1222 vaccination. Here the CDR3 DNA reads TGTGCCAGCAGCCCCCGGAAGGGGGCTAACTACGAGCAGTACTTC. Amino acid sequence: CASSPRKGANYEQYF.